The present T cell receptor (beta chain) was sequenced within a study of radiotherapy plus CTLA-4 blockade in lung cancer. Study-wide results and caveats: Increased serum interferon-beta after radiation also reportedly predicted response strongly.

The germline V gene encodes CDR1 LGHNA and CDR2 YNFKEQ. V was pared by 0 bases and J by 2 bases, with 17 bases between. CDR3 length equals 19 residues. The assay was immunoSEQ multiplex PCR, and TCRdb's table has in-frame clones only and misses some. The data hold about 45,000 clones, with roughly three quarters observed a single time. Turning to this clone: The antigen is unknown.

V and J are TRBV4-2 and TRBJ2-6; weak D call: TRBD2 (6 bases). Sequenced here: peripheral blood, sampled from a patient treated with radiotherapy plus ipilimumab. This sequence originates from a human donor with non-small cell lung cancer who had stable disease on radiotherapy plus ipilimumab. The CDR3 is CASSQDSGGAVPGANVLTF. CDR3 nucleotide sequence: TGTGCCAGCAGCCAAGATTCAGGAGGGGCGGTCCCTGGGGCCAACGTCCTGACTTTC.